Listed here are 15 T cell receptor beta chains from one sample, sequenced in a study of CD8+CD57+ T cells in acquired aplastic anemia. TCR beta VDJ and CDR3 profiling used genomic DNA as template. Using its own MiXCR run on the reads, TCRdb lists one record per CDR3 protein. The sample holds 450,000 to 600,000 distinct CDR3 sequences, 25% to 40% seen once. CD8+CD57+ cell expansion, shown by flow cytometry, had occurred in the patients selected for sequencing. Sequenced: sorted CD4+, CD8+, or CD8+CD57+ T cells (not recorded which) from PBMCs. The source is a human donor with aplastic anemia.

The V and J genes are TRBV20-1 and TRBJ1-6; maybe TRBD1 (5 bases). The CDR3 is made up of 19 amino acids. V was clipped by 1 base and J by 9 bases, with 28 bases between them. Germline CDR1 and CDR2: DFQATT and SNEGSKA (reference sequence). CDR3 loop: CSARGPPGQIRTGGSPLHF. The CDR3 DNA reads TGCAGTGCTAGAGGACCCCCAGGACAAATCCGGACTGGGGGTTCACCCCTCCACTTT.

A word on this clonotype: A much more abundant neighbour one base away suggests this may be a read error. CDR3 nucleotides: TGCAGGGTAGACAGGGCGGGCGGGCAGTACTTC. This sequence encodes CRVDRAGGQYF. The gene calls are TRBV20-1 and TRBJ2-7; 7 nucleotides agree with TRBD1. The CDR3 totals 11 residues. Per the germline V gene, CDR1 is DFQATT and CDR2 is SNEGSKA (reference sequence).

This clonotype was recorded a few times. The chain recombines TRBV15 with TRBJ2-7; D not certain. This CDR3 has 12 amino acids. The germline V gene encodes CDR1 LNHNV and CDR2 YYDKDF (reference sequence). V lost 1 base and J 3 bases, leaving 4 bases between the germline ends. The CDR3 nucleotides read TGTGCCACCAGCAGAGTTGGCTACGAGCAGTACGTC. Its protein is CATSRVGYEQYV.

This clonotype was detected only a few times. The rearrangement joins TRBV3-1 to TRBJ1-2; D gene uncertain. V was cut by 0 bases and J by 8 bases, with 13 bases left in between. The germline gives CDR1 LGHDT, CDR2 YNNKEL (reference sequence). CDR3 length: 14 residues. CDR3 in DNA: TGTGCCAGCAGCCAAGATGTGATCAGCTGGGGCTACACCTTC. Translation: CASSQDVISWGYTF. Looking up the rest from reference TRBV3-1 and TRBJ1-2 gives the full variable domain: DTAVSQTPKYLVTQMGNDKSIKCEQNLGHDTMYWYKQDSKKFLKIMFSYNNKELIINETVPNRFSPKSPDKAHLNLHINSLELGDSAVYFCASSQDVISWGYTFGSGTRLTVV.

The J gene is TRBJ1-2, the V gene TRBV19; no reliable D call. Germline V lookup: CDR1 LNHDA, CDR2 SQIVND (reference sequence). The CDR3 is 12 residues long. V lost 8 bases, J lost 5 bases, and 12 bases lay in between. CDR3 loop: CASSDTLYGYTF. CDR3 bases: TGTGCCAGTTCCGACACGCTTTATGGCTACACCTTC.

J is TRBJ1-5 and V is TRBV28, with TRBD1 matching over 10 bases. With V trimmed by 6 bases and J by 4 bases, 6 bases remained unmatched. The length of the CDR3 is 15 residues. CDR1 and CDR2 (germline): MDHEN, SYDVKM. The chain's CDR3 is CASRDRGQVNQPQHF. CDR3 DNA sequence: TGTGCCAGCAGAGACAGGGGGCAGGTGAATCAGCCCCAGCATTTT.

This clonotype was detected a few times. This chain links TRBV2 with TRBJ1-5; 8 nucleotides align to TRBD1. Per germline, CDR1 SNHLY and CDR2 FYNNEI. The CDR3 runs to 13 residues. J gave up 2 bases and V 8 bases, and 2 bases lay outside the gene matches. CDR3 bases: TGTGCCAGCGCGACAGGGGGCAATCAGCCCCAGCATTTT. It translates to CASATGGNQPQHF.

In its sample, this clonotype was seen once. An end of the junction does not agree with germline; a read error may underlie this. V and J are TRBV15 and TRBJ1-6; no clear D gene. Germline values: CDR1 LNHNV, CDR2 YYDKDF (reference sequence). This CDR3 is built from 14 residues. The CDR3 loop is CASSQDRKASPLHF. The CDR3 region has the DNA TGTGCCAGCAGCCAAGATCGCAAGGCATCACCCCTCCACTTT.

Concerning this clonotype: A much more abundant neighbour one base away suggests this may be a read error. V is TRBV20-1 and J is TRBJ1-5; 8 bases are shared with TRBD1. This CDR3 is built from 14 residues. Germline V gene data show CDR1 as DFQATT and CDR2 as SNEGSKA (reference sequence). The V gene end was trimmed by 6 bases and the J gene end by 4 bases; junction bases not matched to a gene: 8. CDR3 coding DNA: TGCAGTGCACCGACAGGGGCTACAAATCAGCCCCAGCATTTT. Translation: CSAPTGATNQPQHF.

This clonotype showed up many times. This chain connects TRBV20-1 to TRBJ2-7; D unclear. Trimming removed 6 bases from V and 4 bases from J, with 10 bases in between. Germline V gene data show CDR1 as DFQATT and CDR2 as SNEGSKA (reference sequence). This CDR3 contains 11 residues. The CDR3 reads CSASQSYEQYF. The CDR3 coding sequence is TGCAGTGCGAGTCAGAGTTACGAGCAGTACTTC.

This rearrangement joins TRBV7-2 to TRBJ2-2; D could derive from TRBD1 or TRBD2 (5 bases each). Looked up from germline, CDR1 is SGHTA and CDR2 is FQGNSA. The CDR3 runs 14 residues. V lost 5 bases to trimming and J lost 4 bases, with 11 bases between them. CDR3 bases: TGTGCCAGCAGCGCCGGGACGCTCACCGGGGAGCTGTTTTTT. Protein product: CASSAGTLTGELFF.

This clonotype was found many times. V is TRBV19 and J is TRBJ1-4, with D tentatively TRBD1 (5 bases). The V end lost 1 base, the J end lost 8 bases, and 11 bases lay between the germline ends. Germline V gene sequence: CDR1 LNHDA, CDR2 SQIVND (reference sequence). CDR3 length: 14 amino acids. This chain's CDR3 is CASSIGLRGEKLFF. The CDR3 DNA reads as TGTGCCAGTAGTATAGGTCTGCGGGGGGAAAAACTGTTTTTT.

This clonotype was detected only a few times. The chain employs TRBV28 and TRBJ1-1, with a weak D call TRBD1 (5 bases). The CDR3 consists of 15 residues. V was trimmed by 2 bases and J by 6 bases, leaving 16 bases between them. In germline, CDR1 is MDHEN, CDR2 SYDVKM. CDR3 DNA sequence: TGTGCCAGCAGTTTACAGGTCACACAGGCGGCTGAAGCTTTCTTT. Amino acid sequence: CASSLQVTQAAEAFF.

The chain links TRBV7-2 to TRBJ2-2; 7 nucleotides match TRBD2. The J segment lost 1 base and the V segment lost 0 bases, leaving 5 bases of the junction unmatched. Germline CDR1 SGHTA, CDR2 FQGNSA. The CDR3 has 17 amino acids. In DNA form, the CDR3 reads TGTGCCAGCAGCTTAGCGCGGCTAGCGGTGAACACCGGGGAGCTGTTTTTT. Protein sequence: CASSLARLAVNTGELFF.

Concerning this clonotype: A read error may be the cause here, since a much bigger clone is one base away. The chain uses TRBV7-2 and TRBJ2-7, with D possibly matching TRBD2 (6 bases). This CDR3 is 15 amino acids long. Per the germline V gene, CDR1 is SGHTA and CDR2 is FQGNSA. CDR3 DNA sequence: TGTGCCAGCAGCTTAGTTGGGGGAGGTGACTACGAGCAGTGCTTC. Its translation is CASSLVGGGDYEQCF.